Listed below are T cell receptor beta chains from one sample, sequenced in a study of T cells in tumors after PD-1 blockade. Sequencing was performed with immunoSEQ multiplex PCR; in TCRdb, only in-frame clones are kept and a portion is missing. Among about 35,000 clones listed, roughly 78% were seen once. The material was PBMCs, obtained before anti-PD-1 treatment. The source of these receptors is a human donor with basal cell carcinoma. The CDR3 runs from the conserved cysteine through the conserved F or W. Fields, in order: clone size, D gene, J gene, V gene, CDR3 protein, CDR3 DNA. A D gene is named only where the DNA matches it firmly. For some rows the clone size is stated as once, few or many, or as a class when expanded; others skip it.

- - TRBJ2-7 TRBV5-6 CASSLGYEQYF TGTGCCAGCAGCTTGGGCTACGAGCAGTACTTC
- TRBD1 TRBJ1-2 TRBV10-3 CAISERQGRDYGYTF TGTGCCATCAGTGAGAGACAGGGTCGGGACTATGGCTACACCTTC
- - TRBJ1-2 TRBV2 CASSEASQGYGYTF TGTGCCAGCAGTGAAGCCAGTCAGGGGTATGGCTACACCTTC
- - TRBJ1-2 TRBV29-1 CSVGGARGYTF TGCAGCGTTGGGGGGGCGAGAGGCTACACCTTC
- TRBD1 TRBJ2-3 TRBV6-4 CASSDSGTESTDTQYF TGTGCCAGCAGTGACTCCGGGACAGAGAGCACAGATACGCAGTATTTT
- TRBD1 TRBJ1-1 TRBV19 CASSIPGQRMNTEAFF TGTGCCAGTAGTATCCCGGGACAGAGAATGAACACTGAAGCTTTCTTT
- TRBD1 TRBJ2-3 TRBV5-4 CASSENPGQASDTQYF TGTGCCAGCAGCGAAAACCCGGGACAGGCGTCAGATACGCAGTATTTT
- TRBD1 TRBJ1-2 TRBV19 CASSGTGGRDGYTF TGTGCCAGTAGTGGGACAGGGGGCCGGGATGGCTACACCTTC
- TRBD1 TRBJ1-5 TRBV28 CASSGRDRGLSRNQPQHF TGTGCCAGCAGTGGACGGGACAGGGGGCTCTCGAGAAATCAGCCCCAGCATTTT
- - TRBJ1-3 TRBV29-1 CSVVTQGITIYF TGCAGCGTTGTGACACAGGGTATCACCATATATTTT
- TRBD1 TRBJ2-6 TRBV27 CASSPHRGSGANVLTF TGTGCCAGCAGTCCCCACAGGGGGTCTGGGGCCAACGTCCTGACTTTC
- - TRBJ1-1 TRBV18 CASSPGGGGTEAFF TGTGCCAGCTCACCAGGAGGGGGGGGCACTGAAGCTTTCTTT
- TRBD1 TRBJ2-1 TRBV28 CASSSSGTGTNEQFF TGTGCCAGCAGTTCCTCCGGGACAGGGACGAATGAGCAGTTCTTC
- - TRBJ1-1 TRBV30 CAWGQGPGTEAFF TGTGCCTGGGGCCAGGGGCCGGGGACTGAAGCTTTCTTT
- TRBD2 TRBJ2-7 TRBV5-3 CARSPLFAGGTHYYEQYF TGTGCCAGAAGCCCCCTCTTTGCGGGAGGAACCCACTACTACGAGCAGTACTTC
once TRBD2 TRBJ2-5 TRBV7-2 CASSLAGRGETQYF TGTGCCAGCAGCTTAGCGGGGAGGGGAGAGACCCAGTACTTC
few - TRBJ2-1 TRBV27 CASSSERLHEQFF TGTGCCAGCAGTTCCGAGCGCCTCCATGAGCAGTTCTTC
- TRBD1 TRBJ1-2 TRBV29-1 CSVSGRGNYGYTF TGCAGCGTCTCGGGCAGGGGGAATTATGGCTACACCTTC
- TRBD2 TRBJ2-2 TRBV18 CASSPQTSGGTTGELFF TGTGCCAGCTCACCACAAACTAGCGGCGGAACTACCGGGGAGCTGTTTTTT
- - TRBJ2-3 TRBV9 CASRYRDPTDTQYF TGTGCCAGCAGATACAGGGACCCCACAGATACGCAGTATTTT
- - TRBJ1-5 TRBV6-5 CASTSLWPQHF TGTGCCAGCACCTCTCTTTGGCCCCAGCATTTT
once TRBD2 TRBJ2-5 TRBV19 CASSLGTNLFIQYF TGTGCCAGTAGTCTCGGGACTAACTTGTTTATCCAGTACTTC
- - TRBJ2-2 TRBV29-1 CSVARADGELFF TGCAGCGTTGCCAGGGCAGACGGGGAGCTGTTTTTT
- - TRBJ1-4 TRBV4-3 CASSQGQTNEKLFF TGCGCCAGCAGCCAAGGCCAGACAAATGAAAAACTGTTTTTT
few TRBD1 TRBJ2-7 TRBV6-5 CATSRTGFAEQYF TGTGCCACCTCCAGGACAGGGTTCGCCGAGCAGTACTTC
- - TRBJ1-5 TRBV7-3 CASSSPGRFQEYNQPQHF TGTGCCAGCAGTTCGCCCGGCCGATTTCAGGAGTACAATCAGCCCCAGCATTTT
- TRBD1 TRBJ2-1 TRBV15 CATSRGMGQATKEQFF TGTGCCACCAGCAGAGGGATGGGACAGGCCACTAAAGAGCAGTTCTTC
- - TRBJ1-5 TRBV7-8 CASSTYAGGGNQPQHF TGTGCCAGCAGCACCTATGCAGGCGGGGGCAATCAGCCCCAGCATTTT
- TRBD1 TRBJ1-1 TRBV20-1 CSASAPGTGMNTEAFF TGCAGTGCCAGTGCCCCCGGGACAGGAATGAACACTGAAGCTTTCTTT
- - TRBJ1-1 TRBV5-4 CASSLDRSEAFF TGTGCCAGCAGCTTGGATAGGTCTGAAGCTTTCTTT
- TRBD2 TRBJ2-1 TRBV7-7 CASSPRLAGGDEQFF TGTGCTAGCAGCCCCCGACTAGCGGGAGGGGATGAGCAGTTCTTC
- - TRBJ1-1 TRBV19 CASSTTWSGTEAFF TGTGCCAGTAGTACCACCTGGTCTGGCACTGAAGCTTTCTTT
once - TRBJ2-3 TRBV5-4 CASSLGGAGTDTQYF TGTGCCAGCAGCTTAGGGGGGGCGGGCACAGATACGCAGTATTTT
- TRBD1 TRBJ2-7 TRBV10-3 CAISVTGTGGNEQYF TGTGCCATCAGTGTTACCGGGACAGGGGGAAACGAGCAGTACTTC
once - TRBJ1-6 TRBV18 CASSPVKNLGSPLHF TGTGCCAGCTCACCAGTCAAGAACTTGGGTTCGCCCCTCCACTTT
- TRBD2 TRBJ2-3 TRBV5-4 CASSTGGGNTQYF TGTGCCAGCAGCACCGGGGGGGGGAATACGCAGTATTTT
- - TRBJ2-7 TRBV7-9 CASSLGQIYEQYF TGTGCCAGCAGCTTAGGGCAGATCTACGAGCAGTACTTC
- TRBD2 TRBJ2-7 TRBV5-6 CASSLTPGGEYEQYF TGTGCCAGCAGCTTGACTCCGGGGGGGGAGTACGAGCAGTACTTC
few - TRBJ1-2 TRBV2 CASSGATTAYGYTF TGTGCCAGCAGTGGAGCAACCACGGCGTATGGCTACACCTTC
- TRBD1 TRBJ1-2 TRBV5-1 CASSLAAGGKGSGNYGYTF TGCGCCAGCAGCTTGGCGGCAGGGGGCAAGGGCAGTGGTAACTATGGCTACACCTTC
- TRBD1 TRBJ1-3 TRBV18 CASSPPQGRGNTIYF TGTGCCAGCTCACCCCCACAGGGGAGAGGAAACACCATATATTTT
- - TRBJ2-7 TRBV5-6 CASSWGSYEQYF TGTGCCAGCAGCTGGGGGTCCTACGAGCAGTACTTC
- - TRBJ2-3 TRBV5-1 CASSLEVRGGTDTQYF TGCGCCAGCAGCTTGGAAGTCAGGGGTGGTACAGATACGCAGTATTTT
- - TRBJ2-1 TRBV7-8 CASSQLMEWAGNEQFF TGTGCCAGCAGCCAATTAATGGAGTGGGCCGGCAATGAGCAGTTCTTC
- - TRBJ1-2 TRBV29-1 CSSAWGDGYTF TGCAGCTCAGCCTGGGGAGATGGCTACACCTTC
- TRBD1 TRBJ1-2 TRBV7-8 CASSFSALTGDYGYTF TGTGCCAGCAGCTTCTCCGCCTTGACAGGGGACTATGGCTACACCTTC
- TRBD1 TRBJ1-1 TRBV18 CASSHPGQGSVTEAFF TGTGCCAGCTCCCATCCGGGACAGGGTTCGGTCACTGAAGCTTTCTTT
few - TRBJ2-3 TRBV13 CASSLVTTDTQYF TGTGCCAGCAGCTTAGTTACGACAGATACGCAGTATTTT
- - TRBJ2-5 TRBV28 CASSENDYPQETQYF TGTGCCAGCAGCGAAAATGACTACCCGCAAGAGACCCAGTACTTC
- TRBD2 TRBJ2-1 TRBV19 CASSMIAGGSNEQFF TGTGCCAGTAGTATGATAGCGGGGGGCTCCAATGAGCAGTTCTTC
- - TRBJ2-1 TRBV4-2 CASLQGSEQFF TGTGCCAGCCTCCAGGGGAGTGAGCAGTTCTTC
- - TRBJ1-1 TRBV15 CATSSPDQGTEAFF TGTGCCACCAGCAGCCCCGATCAGGGCACTGAAGCTTTCTTT
- - TRBJ1-3 TRBV4-3 CASSQDYRGSGNTIYF TGCGCCAGCAGCCAAGATTACCGGGGGAGTGGAAACACCATATATTTT